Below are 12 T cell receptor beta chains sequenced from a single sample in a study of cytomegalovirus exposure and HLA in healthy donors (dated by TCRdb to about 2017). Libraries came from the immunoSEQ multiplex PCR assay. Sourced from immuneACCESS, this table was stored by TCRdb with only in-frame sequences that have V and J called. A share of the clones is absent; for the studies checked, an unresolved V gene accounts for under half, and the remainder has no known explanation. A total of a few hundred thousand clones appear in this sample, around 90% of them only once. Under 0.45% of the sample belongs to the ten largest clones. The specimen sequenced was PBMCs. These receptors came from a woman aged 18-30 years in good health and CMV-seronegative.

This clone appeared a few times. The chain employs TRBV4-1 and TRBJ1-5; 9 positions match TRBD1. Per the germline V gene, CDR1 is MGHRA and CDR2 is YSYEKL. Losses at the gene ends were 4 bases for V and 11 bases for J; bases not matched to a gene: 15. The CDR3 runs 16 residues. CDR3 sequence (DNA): TGCGCCAGCAGCCTATTACCGGGACAGGGAAGGTTAGCCCAGCATTTT. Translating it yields CASSLLPGQGRLAQHF.

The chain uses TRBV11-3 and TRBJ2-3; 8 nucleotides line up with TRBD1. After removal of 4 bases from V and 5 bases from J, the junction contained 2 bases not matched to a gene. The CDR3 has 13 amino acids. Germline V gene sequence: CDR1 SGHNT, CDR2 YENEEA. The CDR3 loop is CASSSGQEDTQYF. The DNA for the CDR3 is TGTGCCAGCAGCTCGGGACAGGAAGATACGCAGTATTTT.

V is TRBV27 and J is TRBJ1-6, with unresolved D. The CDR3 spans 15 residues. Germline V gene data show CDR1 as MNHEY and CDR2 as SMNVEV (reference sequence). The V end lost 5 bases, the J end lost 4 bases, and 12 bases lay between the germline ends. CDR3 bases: TGTGCCAGCAGTATCATGGGCAGGTATAATTCACCCCTCCACTTT. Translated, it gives CASSIMGRYNSPLHF.

CDR3 region: CASRFTGMGYNEQFF. In DNA form, the CDR3 reads TGTGCCAGCAGATTCACAGGGATGGGTTACAATGAGCAGTTCTTC. J is TRBJ2-1 and V is TRBV6-6; TRBD1 might be the D (6 bases). The V end lost 6 bases, the J end lost 4 bases, and 16 bases lay between the germline ends. The CDR3 contains 15 residues. CDR1 MNHNY and CDR2 SVGAGI come from the germline V gene (reference sequence).

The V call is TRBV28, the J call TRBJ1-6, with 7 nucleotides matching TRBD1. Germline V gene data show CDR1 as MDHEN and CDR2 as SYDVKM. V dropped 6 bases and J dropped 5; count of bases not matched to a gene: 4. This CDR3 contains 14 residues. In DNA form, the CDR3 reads TGTGCCAGCAGCTACAGGGGTAATAATTCACCCCTCCACTTT. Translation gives CASSYRGNNSPLHF.

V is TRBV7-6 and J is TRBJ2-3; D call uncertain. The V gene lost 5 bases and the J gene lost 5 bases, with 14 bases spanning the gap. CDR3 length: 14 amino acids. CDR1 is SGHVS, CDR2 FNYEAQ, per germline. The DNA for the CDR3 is TGTGCCAGCAGCGGGCAACTTCCGAGAGATACGCAGTATTTT. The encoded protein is CASSGQLPRDTQYF. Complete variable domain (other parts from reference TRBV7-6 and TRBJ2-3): GAGVSQSPRYKVTKRGQDVALRCDPISGHVSLYWYRQALGQGPEFLTYFNYEAQQDKSGLPNDRFSAERPEGSISTLTIQRTEQRDSAMYRCASSGQLPRDTQYFGPGTRLTVL.

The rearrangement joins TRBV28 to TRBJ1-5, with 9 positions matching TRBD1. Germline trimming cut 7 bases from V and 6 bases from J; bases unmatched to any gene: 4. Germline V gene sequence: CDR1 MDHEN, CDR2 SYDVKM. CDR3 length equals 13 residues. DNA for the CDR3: TGTGCCAGCAATGACAGGGGGGCTCAGCCCCAGCATTTT. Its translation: CASNDRGAQPQHF.

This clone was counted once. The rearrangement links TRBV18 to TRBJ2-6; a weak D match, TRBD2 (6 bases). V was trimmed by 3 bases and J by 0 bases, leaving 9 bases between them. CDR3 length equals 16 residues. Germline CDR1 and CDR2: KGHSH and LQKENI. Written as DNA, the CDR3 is TGTGCCAGCTCACCGGGACTGATCTCTGGGGCCAACGTCCTGACTTTC. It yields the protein CASSPGLISGANVLTF. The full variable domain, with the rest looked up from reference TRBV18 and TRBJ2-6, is NAGVMQNPRHLVRRRGQEARLRCSPMKGHSHVYWYRQLPEEGLKFMVYLQKENIIDESGMPKERFSAEFPKEGPSILRIQQVVRGDSAAYFCASSPGLISGANVLTFGAGSRLTVL.

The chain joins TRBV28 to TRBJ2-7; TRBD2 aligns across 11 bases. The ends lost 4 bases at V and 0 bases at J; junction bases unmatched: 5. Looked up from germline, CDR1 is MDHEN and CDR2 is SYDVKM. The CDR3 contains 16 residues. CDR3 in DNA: TGTGCCAGCAGTTACCCGACTAGCGGGGACTCCTACGAGCAGTACTTC. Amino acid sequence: CASSYPTSGDSYEQYF.

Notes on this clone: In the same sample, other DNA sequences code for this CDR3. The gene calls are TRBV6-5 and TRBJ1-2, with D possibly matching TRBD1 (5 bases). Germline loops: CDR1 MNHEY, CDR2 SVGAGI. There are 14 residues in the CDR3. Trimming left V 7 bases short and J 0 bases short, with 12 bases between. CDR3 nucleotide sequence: TGTGCCAGCACCCCGACAGTACCTAACTATGGCTACACCTTC. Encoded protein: CASTPTVPNYGYTF.

CDR3 protein: CASSPIGTDSGNTIYF. The CDR3 nucleotides are TGTGCCAGTTCTCCCATTGGGACAGACTCTGGAAACACCATATATTTT. This chain connects TRBV19 to TRBJ1-3, with TRBD1 matching over 7 bases. Germline assignment: CDR1 LNHDA and CDR2 SQIVND (reference sequence). This CDR3 contains 16 residues. V trimming: 8 bases; J trimming: 0 bases; junction bases outside the gene matches: 10.

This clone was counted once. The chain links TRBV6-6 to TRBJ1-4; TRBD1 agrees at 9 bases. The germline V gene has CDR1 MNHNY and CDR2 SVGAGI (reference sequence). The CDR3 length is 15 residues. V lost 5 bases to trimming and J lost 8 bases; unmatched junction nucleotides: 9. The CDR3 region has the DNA TGTGCCAGCAGTGGACAGGGGATAGCTCTCGAAAAACTGTTTTTT. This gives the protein CASSGQGIALEKLFF.